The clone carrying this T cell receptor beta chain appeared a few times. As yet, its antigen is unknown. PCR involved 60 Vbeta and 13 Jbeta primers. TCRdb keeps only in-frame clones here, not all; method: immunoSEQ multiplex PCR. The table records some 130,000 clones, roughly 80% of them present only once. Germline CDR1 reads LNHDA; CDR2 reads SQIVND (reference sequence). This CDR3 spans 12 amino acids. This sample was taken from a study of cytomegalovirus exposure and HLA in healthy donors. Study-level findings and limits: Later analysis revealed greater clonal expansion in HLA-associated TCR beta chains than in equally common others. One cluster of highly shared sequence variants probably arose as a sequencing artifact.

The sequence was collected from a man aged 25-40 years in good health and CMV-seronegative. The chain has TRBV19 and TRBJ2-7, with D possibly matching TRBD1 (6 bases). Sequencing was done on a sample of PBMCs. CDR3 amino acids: CASSGTGSEQYF. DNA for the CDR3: TGTGCAAGCTCGGGAACAGGGAGTGAGCAGTACTTC.